This T cell receptor (beta chain) comes out of a study of T-cell memory formation after mild COVID-19. Study observations and caveats: Balance between CD4 and CD8 was seen in clones contracting day 15 to 85, and a CD4+ lean was seen in later expanders.

TCRdb used MiXCR to reprocess the 5' RACE reads, holding one entry per CDR3 protein. The data contain about 150,000 distinct CDR3 sequences, 10% to 15% of them singletons. V lost 0 bases to trimming and J lost 0 bases, with 10 bases between them. The CDR3 runs to 16 residues. Per germline, CDR1 SGHVS and CDR2 FQNEAQ. Details on this clonotype: Its antigen is currently unknown.

V usage is TRBV7-8 and J usage is TRBJ2-3; D unclear. This receptor was identified in a man aged 18 to 29 who had mild COVID-19 (a few samples of this study predate the infection). Cell type and time point are not known. Input material: PBMCs or a T cell subset sorted from them (not recorded which). The CDR3 DNA follows: TGTGCCAGCAGCTTAGCCAGAGTATCTAGCACAGATACGCAGTATTTT. It translates to CASSLARVSSTDTQYF.